This TCR beta chain was documented in a study of vaccination effects on CD4 cells after COVID-19. Whole-study context: Sampling occurred 16 days and one week pre-vaccination in a couple of convalescent patients.

The CDR3 consists of 14 residues. Germline values: CDR1 GTSNPN, CDR2 SVGIG (reference sequence). The V gene lost 0 bases and the J gene lost 6 bases, with 14 bases spanning the gap. Some clones are missing from TCRdb's copy, which holds only in-frame ones; the method was immunoSEQ multiplex PCR. The sample lists around 28,000 clones; approximately 62% were seen once. About this clone itself: What it recognizes is unknown.

Expansion with viral peptide pools was applied to antigen-specific CD4+ T cells by the ViraFEST assay prior to sequencing. Having been cultured for around ten days, the cells underwent CD4+ T cell isolation. Infection dated between March and December 2020, before the Alpha, Beta and Delta variants reached the United States. This sequence joins TRBV30 and TRBJ2-5; possible D gene TRBD2, 6 bases. This specimen consisted of CD4+ T cells from PBMCs cultured with SARS-CoV-2 spike peptides, obtained before COVID-19 vaccination. The origin of this receptor is a human donor who had a prior SARS-CoV-2 infection. The CDR3 sequence: CAWSVGEAVKTQYF. In DNA form, the CDR3 reads TGTGCCTGGAGTGTAGGGGAGGCCGTTAAGACCCAGTACTTC.